The 18 T cell receptor beta chains presented below share a single source sample, sequenced in a study of human T cells and chemical hapten exposure. TCRdb redid the calling of the RACE reads with MiXCR, one entry per CDR3 protein. Among tens of thousands of distinct CDR3 sequences listed, about 10% were seen once. As for time point: patch test 1, 2 weeks after DPC sensitization. Treatment of the sample: therapeutic diphenylcyclopropenone sensitization with weekly scalp DPC. The sequencing here drew on whole blood, taken in connection with sensitization to the hapten diphenylcyclopropenone (DPC). Receptors originate from a man aged 35-49 years with alopecia areata. Some clones in this sample may be carry-over from other donors' samples.

The chain couples TRBV6-1 to TRBJ1-1; D might be TRBD1 (6 bases). The CDR3 totals 13 residues. Trimming pared 10 bases from V and 1 base from J, leaving 13 bases between. CDR1 and CDR2 from the germline V gene are MNHNS and SASEGT. The CDR3 reads CATEGQWNTEAFF. The CDR3 coding sequence is TGTGCCACCGAGGGACAATGGAACACTGAAGCTTTCTTT.

This clonotype came up many times. V usage is TRBV10-3 and J usage is TRBJ1-5; no reliable D call. V was pared by 4 bases and J by 7 bases, with 11 bases between. The length of the CDR3 is 13 residues. The germline V gene encodes CDR1 ENHRY and CDR2 SYGVKD. The CDR3 region is CAISAEVSQPQHF. In DNA, the CDR3 is TGTGCCATCAGTGCTGAAGTCAGCCAGCCCCAGCATTTT.

The chain uses TRBV4-1 and TRBJ2-7; D remains unclear. Trimming stripped 0 bases from V and 7 bases from J, with 16 bases between. CDR1 MGHRA and CDR2 YSYEKL come from the germline V gene. CDR3 size: 15 residues. The CDR3 here is CASSQEGRLPEEQYF. The DNA for the CDR3 is TGCGCCAGCAGCCAAGAGGGTCGGCTACCTGAGGAGCAGTACTTC.

The chain employs TRBV19 and TRBJ2-1; 15 bases align to TRBD2. With 6 bases clipped from V and 2 bases from J, the junction kept 11 bases outside the gene matches. The CDR3 spans 19 residues. CDR1 LNHDA and CDR2 SQIVND come from the germline V gene (reference sequence). The CDR3 sequence is CASRGAGTSGRRTYNEQFF. The CDR3 region has the DNA TGTGCCAGTAGGGGGGCCGGGACTAGCGGGAGGAGGACCTACAATGAGCAGTTCTTC.

The rearrangement joins TRBV7-2 to TRBJ1-2; D not resolved. V shed 6 bases and J shed 4 bases, with 12 bases lying between them. Germline assignment: CDR1 SGHTA and CDR2 FQGNSA. This CDR3 spans 13 amino acids. CDR3 sequence (DNA): TGTGCCAGCAGGGAGGCAGATCTCTATGGCTACACCTTC. Amino acids: CASREADLYGYTF.

This clonotype has a handful of counts. The DNA for the CDR3 is TGTGCCAGTAGTTCGGACAGCCTCTACGAGCAGTACTTC. Translated: CASSSDSLYEQYF. The chain couples TRBV19 to TRBJ2-7; perhaps TRBD1 as D (6 bases). Germline CDR1 is LNHDA and CDR2 is SQIVND (reference sequence). V gave up 5 bases and J gave up 3 bases, with 11 bases separating them. The length of the CDR3 is 13 residues.

This clonotype was seen a handful of times. The V call is TRBV6-2 or TRBV6-3, the J call TRBJ2-1; TRBD1 aligns across 10 bases. Germline V gene data show CDR1 as MNHEY and CDR2 as SVGEGT. This CDR3 has 14 residues. Trimming at V came to 6 bases and at J to 6 bases, leaving 5 bases not matched to a gene. The CDR3 nucleotides read TGTGCCAGCAGCGGGACAGGGGTCCTCAATGAGCAGTTCTTC. This sequence encodes CASSGTGVLNEQFF.

This clonotype was observed many times. This chain uses TRBV12-3 or TRBV12-4 with TRBJ2-7; 9 nucleotides match TRBD2. The CDR3 has 15 amino acids. After removal of 4 bases from V and 4 bases from J, the junction contained 8 bases not matched to a gene. The CDR3, as DNA: TGTGCCAGCAGTTCCCCGGGACTAGCTACATACGAGCAGTACTTC. It codes for CASSSPGLATYEQYF.

The V and J genes are TRBV12-3 or TRBV12-4 and TRBJ1-6; no clear D gene. Deletions cut 3 bases from V and 7 bases from J, with 13 bases between. The length of the CDR3 is 15 residues. The CDR3 region has the DNA TGTGCCAGCAGTTTCAGACGATCGGGGAATTCACCCCTCCACTTT. Amino acids: CASSFRRSGNSPLHF.

The genes are TRBV9 and TRBJ2-7; D may match TRBD1 or TRBD2 (5 bases each). The CDR3 sequence is 16 residues long. Germline values: CDR1 SGDLS, CDR2 YYNGEE. The V end lost 3 bases, the J end lost 3 bases, and 19 bases lay between the germline ends. The CDR3 is CASSENPGRPRYEQYF. The CDR3 nucleotides are TGTGCCAGCAGCGAGAACCCAGGGAGACCCCGCTACGAGCAGTACTTC.

V is TRBV20-1 and J is TRBJ2-5; no clear D gene. The V gene's germline CDR1 is DFQATT and CDR2 SNEGSKA (reference sequence). V was shortened by 3 bases and J by 1 base, with 3 bases between the two germline ends. This CDR3 contains 11 residues. This chain's CDR3 is CSARAQETQYF. The CDR3 DNA reads TGCAGTGCTAGGGCCCAAGAGACCCAGTACTTC.

This clonotype was found many times. V is TRBV6-5 and J is TRBJ1-2; possible D gene TRBD1, 6 bases. V gave up 0 bases and J gave up 6 bases, with 8 bases separating them. The CDR3 length is 13 residues. The V gene's germline CDR1 is MNHEY and CDR2 SVGAGI. The CDR3 reads CASSYSQGNGYTF. CDR3 nucleotide sequence: TGTGCCAGCAGTTACTCACAGGGTAATGGCTACACCTTC.

This clonotype was detected ten times or more. V usage is TRBV7-9 and J usage is TRBJ1-4; D may be TRBD1 (5 bases). Germline values: CDR1 SEHNR, CDR2 FQNEAQ (reference sequence). The CDR3 has 13 amino acids. In DNA form, the CDR3 reads TGTGCAAAGCAGGGATACGTCGGTGAAAAACTGTTTTTT. Translation gives CAKQGYVGEKLFF.

This clonotype was seen only a few times. The rearrangement links TRBV19 to TRBJ1-1, with TRBD1 identical over 11 bases. V dropped 6 bases and J dropped 11; count of bases not matched to a gene: 20. Germline V gene sequence: CDR1 LNHDA, CDR2 SQIVND (reference sequence). The CDR3 has 17 amino acids. The CDR3 region has the DNA TGTGCCAGTAGCCCGGGGACAGGGGGAAACTTCGCGCTGGTGGCTTTCTTT. Protein sequence: CASSPGTGGNFALVAFF.

The chain employs TRBV12-3 or TRBV12-4 and TRBJ1-1; no clear D gene. V dropped 5 bases and J dropped 6 bases, with 10 bases sitting between them. This CDR3 is built from 12 residues. The CDR3 sequence is CASSQESPEAFF. The CDR3 DNA sequence: TGTGCCAGCAGTCAGGAATCTCCTGAAGCTTTCTTT.

The V and J genes are TRBV29-1 and TRBJ2-7; D gene uncertain. The CDR3 contains 11 residues. V lost 4 bases to trimming and J lost 3 bases, with 7 bases between them. The V gene's germline CDR1 is SQVTM and CDR2 ANQGSEA. The CDR3 coding sequence is TGCAGCGTTGGGGATGACTACGAGCAGTACGTC. Translated, it gives CSVGDDYEQYV.

This clonotype was recorded a few times. V and J are TRBV19 and TRBJ2-7; no clear D gene. The germline CDR1 and CDR2 sequences are LNHDA and SQIVND (reference sequence). The CDR3 extends over 13 amino acids. Trimming stripped 1 base from V and 2 bases from J, with 6 bases between. CDR3 residues: CASSIGLAYEQYV. Here the CDR3 DNA reads TGTGCCAGTAGTATAGGTTTGGCCTACGAGCAGTACGTC.

In its sample, this clonotype was seen many times. Written as DNA, the CDR3 is TGTGCCAGCAGTTTCGACAGGGTCTACGAGCAGTACTTC. Its translation: CASSFDRVYEQYF. V usage is TRBV12-3 or TRBV12-4 and J usage is TRBJ2-7; 7 nucleotides agree with TRBD1. The CDR3 spans 13 residues. V lost 3 bases and J lost 3; bases outside the gene matches: 2.